Presented here are 24 T cell receptor beta chains from one specimen sequenced in a study of T-cell memory formation after mild COVID-19. One entry per CDR3 protein results from TCRdb running MiXCR on the 5' RACE reads. The profile shows approximately 290,000 distinct CDR3 sequences, more than 15% of them singletons. The sample consisted of PBMCs or a T cell subset sorted from them (not recorded which). The receptor set was obtained from a man between 18 and 35 years old who had mild COVID-19 (a few samples of this study predate the infection). Cell type and time point are not known.

This sequence joins TRBV4-3 and TRBJ2-3; D gene unclear. The CDR3 sequence is 17 residues long. Trimming shortened V by 3 bases and J by 0 bases, and 16 bases separated the two germline ends. Per germline, CDR1 LGHNA and CDR2 YSLEER. As DNA, the CDR3 is TGCGCCAGCAGCCAGAGCCCCCAGGAGTCTAGCACAGATACGCAGTATTTT. As protein: CASSQSPQESSTDTQYF.

The chain couples TRBV6-5 to TRBJ1-2; D perhaps matches TRBD1 (6 bases). The CDR3 length is 10 residues. Germline CDR1 is MNHEY and CDR2 is SVGAGI. V dropped 10 bases and J dropped 10 bases, with 13 bases sitting between them. The CDR3 DNA sequence: TGTGCCAAGAGGGGGACTTACTACACCTTC. Encoded protein: CAKRGTYYTF.

This chain links TRBV24-1 with TRBJ2-4, with D maybe TRBD1 (5 bases). Per the germline V gene, CDR1 is KGHDR and CDR2 is SFDVKD. Trimming removed 4 bases from V and 0 bases from J, with 12 bases in between. The CDR3 totals 16 residues. The CDR3 DNA reads as TGTGCCACCAGTGACCTAAACAGGCTAGCCAAAAACATTCAGTACTTC. Amino acid sequence: CATSDLNRLAKNIQYF.

The chain uses TRBV7-9 and TRBJ2-3; 8 nucleotides line up with TRBD2. CDR3 length: 13 amino acids. The V gene end was trimmed by 8 bases and the J gene end by 5 bases; junction bases not matched to a gene: 6. Germline V CDR1 and CDR2: SEHNR, FQNEAQ (reference sequence). The CDR3 coding sequence is TGTGCCAGCGAGGCGGGGGGTGAAGATACGCAGTATTTT. Translation: CASEAGGEDTQYF.

The rearrangement uses TRBV7-9 and TRBJ2-5, with a weak D call TRBD2 (6 bases). Looked up from germline, CDR1 is SEHNR and CDR2 is FQNEAQ (reference sequence). Trimming cost V 1 base and J 3 bases, with 21 bases left between them. This CDR3 comprises 18 residues. As DNA, the CDR3 is TGTGCCAGCAGCTTAGAGATTGGCGGGGCTAGCGAAAAAGAGACCCAGTACTTC. It is translated as CASSLEIGGASEKETQYF.

The chain is built from TRBV18 and TRBJ1-2; D not resolved. CDR1 is KGHSH and CDR2 is LQKENI in the germline V gene. The germline V and J ends were trimmed by 3 bases and 7 bases, with 9 bases remaining between them. This CDR3 is built from 12 residues. Here the CDR3 reads CASSPTTTGYTF. The CDR3 DNA reads TGTGCCAGCTCACCTACTACCACTGGCTACACCTTC.

The chain has TRBV28 and TRBJ2-3; D gene unclear. V was clipped by 5 bases and J by 5 bases, with 14 bases between them. Germline values: CDR1 MDHEN, CDR2 SYDVKM. CDR3 size: 14 residues. CDR3 sequence (DNA): TGTGCCAGCAGTCGAAGTGGGAATAGAGATACGCAGTATTTT. Its translation: CASSRSGNRDTQYF.

The rearrangement joins TRBV2 to TRBJ2-2; D unclear. V lost 3 bases, J lost 7 bases, and 6 bases lay in between. The CDR3 is made up of 12 amino acids. Per germline, CDR1 SNHLY and CDR2 FYNNEI. CDR3 DNA sequence: TGTGCCAGCAGTGATCACGTCGGGGAGCTGTTTTTT. This codes for CASSDHVGELFF.

The chain joins TRBV11-2 to TRBJ1-6; D is unresolved. Trimming cost V 1 base and J 0 bases, with 7 bases left between them. This CDR3 spans 16 amino acids. Looked up from germline, CDR1 is SGHAT and CDR2 is FQNNGV. As DNA, the CDR3 is TGTGCCAGCAGCTTAGGTTGGAGCTCCTATAATTCACCCCTCCACTTT. Translating gives CASSLGWSSYNSPLHF.

This clonotype was recorded a few times. V gene TRBV14 combines with J gene TRBJ2-1; D is perhaps TRBD1 (6 bases). Germline V lookup: CDR1 SGHDN, CDR2 FVKESK. The CDR3 runs 15 residues. V was pared by 0 bases and J by 9 bases, with 15 bases between. CDR3 nucleotides: TGTGCCAGCAGCCAAGATGGGGGCGGCCTCGGTGAGCAGTTCTTC. This translates into CASSQDGGGLGEQFF.

The chain employs TRBV5-1 and TRBJ2-1; no clear D. The V and J ends lost 0 bases and 0 bases respectively, with 10 bases between them. The CDR3 consists of 16 residues. The V gene's germline CDR1 is SGHRS and CDR2 YFSETQ. CDR3 loop: CASSLGGSTSYNEQFF. In DNA, the CDR3 is TGCGCCAGCAGCTTGGGGGGTTCTACCTCCTACAATGAGCAGTTCTTC.

The chain is built from TRBV20-1 and TRBJ1-1; tentative D call: TRBD1 (5 bases). The ends were cut back, 1 base at V and 5 bases at J, with 11 bases in the middle. The CDR3 extends over 13 amino acids. Per germline, CDR1 DFQATT and CDR2 SNEGSKA (reference sequence). The CDR3 reads CSARVQGSTEAFF. CDR3 DNA: TGCAGTGCTAGAGTTCAGGGCTCGACTGAAGCTTTCTTT.

This sequence joins TRBV20-1 and TRBJ1-5; the match to TRBD1 covers 7 bases. Losses at the gene ends were 2 bases for V and 9 bases for J; bases not matched to a gene: 10. Germline V gene lookup returns CDR1 DFQATT and CDR2 SNEGSKA (reference sequence). The CDR3 totals 14 residues. CDR3 sequence (DNA): TGCAGTGCTAGATCGACAGGGAGGCCCGGGCCCCAGCATTTT. Protein product: CSARSTGRPGPQHF.

The chain has TRBV7-9 and TRBJ2-7, with a possible D match to TRBD2 (6 bases). This CDR3 is 10 amino acids long. V lost 8 bases to trimming and J lost 7 bases, with 9 bases between them. Germline V gene data show CDR1 as SEHNR and CDR2 as FQNEAQ (reference sequence). The DNA for the CDR3 is TGTGCCAGCGCGCGGGGTGAGCAGTACTTC. Its protein is CASARGEQYF.

This clonotype was seen more than once but under ten times. The rearrangement links TRBV7-3 to TRBJ2-2; no reliable D call. The CDR3 is 15 residues long. The germline V gene has CDR1 SGHTA and CDR2 FQGTGA. V was clipped by 0 bases and J by 8 bases, with 13 bases between them. The CDR3 reads CASSLTAPQGGELFF. The DNA for the CDR3 is TGTGCCAGCAGCTTAACGGCCCCCCAAGGGGGGGAGCTGTTTTTT.

The chain links TRBV7-8 to TRBJ2-7; no clear D gene. The CDR3 is 13 residues long. From germline, CDR1 is SGHVS and CDR2 FQNEAQ. V dropped 1 base and J dropped 4 bases, with 8 bases sitting between them. CDR3 nucleotides: TGTGCCAGCAGCTTAGAGATCGTTTACGAGCAGTACGTC. Its protein product is CASSLEIVYEQYV.

This clonotype was picked up a small number of times. The chain uses TRBV5-1 and TRBJ1-1, with unresolved D. The CDR3 consists of 14 residues. V was shortened by 0 bases and J by 1 base, with 7 bases between the two germline ends. The germline V gene encodes CDR1 SGHRS and CDR2 YFSETQ. CDR3 loop: CASSLALTNTEAFF. The CDR3 bases are TGCGCCAGCAGCTTGGCCCTGACGAACACTGAAGCTTTCTTT.

This clonotype occurred a few times. The chain is built from TRBV4-3 and TRBJ2-1; D ambiguous. The CDR3 is 13 residues long. The ends were cut back, 0 bases at V and 5 bases at J, with 5 bases in the middle. Germline loops: CDR1 LGHNA, CDR2 YSLEER. The CDR3 reads CASSQDWDNEQFF. CDR3 DNA: TGCGCCAGCAGCCAAGATTGGGACAATGAGCAGTTCTTC.

V is TRBV6-5 and J is TRBJ2-3; the D is unclear. Trimming removed 6 bases from V and 7 bases from J, with 14 bases in between. The CDR3 loop spans 13 amino acids. From germline, CDR1 is MNHEY and CDR2 SVGAGI. In DNA form, the CDR3 reads TGTGCCAGCAGCACCCGGACGTCACATACGCAGTATTTT. Translated, it gives CASSTRTSHTQYF.

This clonotype occurred a few times. V is TRBV7-7 and J is TRBJ2-3, with TRBD2 as a possible D gene (5 bases). The V gene's germline CDR1 is SSHAT and CDR2 FNYEAQ (reference sequence). CDR3 length: 14 residues. Trimming pared 5 bases from V and 2 bases from J, leaving 11 bases between. The DNA for the CDR3 is TGTGCCAGCAGCCGAGGGATAAACACAGATACGCAGTATTTT. This translates into CASSRGINTDTQYF.

This clonotype was detected only a few times. The rearrangement uses TRBV7-2 and TRBJ1-5; D not certain. This CDR3 has 12 residues. CDR1 SGHTA and CDR2 FQGNSA come from the germline V gene. V lost 5 bases to trimming and J lost 4 bases, with 6 bases between them. CDR3 in amino acids: CASSQPNQPQHF. The DNA of the CDR3 is TGTGCCAGCAGCCAACCTAATCAGCCCCAGCATTTT.

The chain has TRBV4-3 and TRBJ1-6; no clear D gene. The CDR3 extends over 15 amino acids. Trimming shortened V by 1 base and J by 7 bases, and 11 bases separated the two germline ends. CDR1 and CDR2 (germline): LGHNA, YSLEER. DNA for the CDR3: TGCGCCAGCAGCCAAGTTTGGGGAGGGAATTCACCCCTCCACTTT. Translated, it gives CASSQVWGGNSPLHF.

Only a few counts were recorded for this clonotype. The J gene is TRBJ2-3, the V gene TRBV20-1; D is unclear. Germline V gives CDR1 DFQATT, CDR2 SNEGSKA (reference sequence). The CDR3 runs 13 residues. The germline V and J ends were trimmed by 1 base and 2 bases, with 7 bases remaining between them. The CDR3 nucleotides are TGCAGTGCTAGAGTGGCATACACAGATACGCAGTATTTT. Translating it yields CSARVAYTDTQYF.

This chain uses TRBV10-3 with TRBJ1-5, with D unresolved. Per germline, CDR1 ENHRY and CDR2 SYGVKD. V dropped 2 bases and J dropped 4 bases, with 6 bases sitting between them. The CDR3 has 13 residues. CDR3 residues: CAISEGWNQPQHF. The CDR3 DNA reads as TGTGCCATCAGTGAGGGGTGGAATCAGCCCCAGCATTTT.